This T cell receptor (beta chain) was identified in a study of blood T cell repertoires in COVID-19. Original handling: Scientists estimated how many nucleated cells there were by amplifying reference gene primers. Sequencing used immunoSEQ multiplex PCR; TCRdb keeps in-frame clones, though not all of them. From that table come the V and J calls and clone size; the DNA was used to work out D and trimming. Altogether around 110,000 clones are present, about 82% being singletons, with the ten largest covering approximately 16%. Sequencing was carried out using peripheral blood. The clonotype was recovered from a man aged 55 to 70 with active or convalescent COVID-19.

The CDR3 bases are TGTGCCAGCTCAGAACTGACTAACCCCTCGGGAGATACGCAGTATTTT. Its translation: CASSELTNPSGDTQYF. J is TRBJ2-3 and V is TRBV18, with TRBD2 as a possible D gene (5 bases). V was trimmed by 5 bases and J by 5 bases, leaving 20 bases between them. CDR1 and CDR2 (germline): KGHSH, LQKENI. The CDR3 contains 16 residues.